This section outlines one T cell receptor (beta chain) sequence together with its context. Its antigen is not identified. Vbeta (60) and Jbeta (13) primers were used in the PCR. Profiling relied on immunoSEQ multiplex PCR, and the TCRdb table lists in-frame clones only, not all of them. This table holds over 130,000 clones, 78% found once. The data were obtained in a study of cytomegalovirus exposure and HLA in healthy donors. Whole-study findings and limits: Researchers reported in a later analysis that common viral pathogens appeared linked to several top clusters. Under in vitro conditions, three CMV-associated chains were confirmed as specific for CMV antigens. Trimming of TCR beta V- and J-genes showed a link, identified in a later analysis, to a missense DCLRE1C variant.

From germline, CDR1 is MDHEN and CDR2 SYDVKM. Trimming took 4 bases from V and 2 from J, leaving 5 bases between them. This CDR3 is built from 12 residues. The material sequenced was PBMCs. This TCR came from a middle-aged woman in good health and CMV-seropositive. The chain carries TRBV28 and TRBJ1-2; D ambiguous. The CDR3 loop is CASSYMNYGYTF. The CDR3 DNA reads TGTGCCAGCAGTTACATGAACTATGGCTACACCTTC.